This passage covers 7 T cell receptor beta chains from one sample sequenced in a study of T cell responses to AZD1222 COVID-19 vaccine. Method: immunoSEQ multiplex PCR; TCRdb's copy keeps in-frame clones and lacks some. The repertoire consists of approximately 180,000 clones, with approximately 92% occurring once and the leading ten covering under 1.1%. The source material was peripheral blood, sampled 28 days after the second dose of the MenACWY control vaccine. The receptors were sampled from an adult who received the MenACWY meningococcal vaccine as a control.

The V gene is TRBV5-1, the J gene TRBJ2-1; TRBD1 is a possible D gene (6 bases). The ends were cut back, 4 bases at V and 8 bases at J, with 10 bases in the middle. The germline CDR1 and CDR2 sequences are SGHRS and YFSETQ. The CDR3 covers 12 residues. The CDR3 loop reads CASSLRGDEQFF. For the CDR3, the DNA is TGCGCCAGCAGCCTCAGGGGCGATGAGCAGTTCTTC.

A few counts support this clone. CDR3 coding DNA: TGTGCCAGCAGTTACACCGGGGGCATGAACACTGAAGCTTTCTTT. It yields the protein CASSYTGGMNTEAFF. The chain is built from TRBV6-2 or TRBV6-3 and TRBJ1-1; tentative D call: TRBD1 (6 bases). In germline, CDR1 is MNHEY, CDR2 SVGEGT. Between the trimmed V and J ends, which lost 2 bases and 0 bases, there was a span of 10 bases. CDR3 length: 15 residues.

The chain links TRBV12-3 or TRBV12-4 to TRBJ1-2; no clear D gene. This CDR3 contains 12 residues. Trimming stripped 5 bases from V and 7 bases from J, with 11 bases between. The CDR3 loop reads CASSPPLSGYTF. Written as DNA, the CDR3 is TGTGCCAGCAGTCCCCCCCTTAGTGGCTACACCTTC.

In this sample, this clone turned up once. The chain has TRBV7-3 and TRBJ2-7; 8 bases match TRBD1. With 5 bases clipped from V and 2 bases from J, the junction kept 5 bases outside the gene matches. CDR1 and CDR2 (germline): SGHTA, FQGTGA. CDR3 length equals 14 residues. Written as DNA, the CDR3 is TGTGCCAGCAGCGCCGACAGGGGCCCCTACGAGCAGTACTTC. Its protein is CASSADRGPYEQYF.

CDR3 amino acids: CASSDRGNQPQHF. In nucleotides, the CDR3 is TGTGCCAGCAGTGACCGGGGCAATCAGCCCCAGCATTTT. This sequence joins TRBV6-2 or TRBV6-3 and TRBJ1-5; D not certain. Germline V gene data show CDR1 as MNHEY and CDR2 as SVGEGT. The CDR3 runs 13 residues. V gave up 5 bases and J gave up 2 bases, with 7 bases separating them.

This chain's CDR3 is CASSATEGYTEAFF. CDR3 coding DNA: TGTGCCAGCAGCGCCACGGAGGGGTACACTGAAGCTTTCTTT. The chain carries TRBV9 and TRBJ1-1; D is possibly TRBD1 (5 bases). Per the germline V gene, CDR1 is SGDLS and CDR2 is YYNGEE. The CDR3 is made up of 14 amino acids. Trimming pared 3 bases from V and 3 bases from J, leaving 12 bases between.

This chain joins TRBV7-8 and TRBJ1-1; 7 positions agree with TRBD1. The CDR3 length is 14 residues. The junction had 8 bases not matched to a gene; V was cut back by 5 bases and J by 5 bases. Germline CDR1 SGHVS, CDR2 FQNEAQ. The CDR3 here is CASSTRQGGTEAFF. In nucleotides, the CDR3 is TGTGCCAGCAGCACCCGACAGGGAGGAACTGAAGCTTTCTTT.